This TCR beta chain comes out of a study of blood T cell repertoires in COVID-19. Whole-study context: The study drew acute and convalescent COVID-19 samples from the United States, Italy and Spain. PBMCs, B-cell-depleted T cells, or T cells provided the cDNA or gDNA that made up the material.

The junction had 10 bases not matched to a gene; V was cut back by 0 bases and J by 4 bases. CDR1 and CDR2 from the germline V gene are SGHDN and FVKESK. The CDR3 has 18 residues. Assay: immunoSEQ multiplex PCR; the TCRdb copy retains only in-frame clones and omits some. Seen here are about 200,000 clones, about four fifths observed once, and the top ten hold under 8%. This clone was observed a handful of times. J is TRBJ2-1 and V is TRBV14, with 9 positions matching TRBD2. The source material was peripheral blood. The receptor's source is a man aged 55 to 70 with acute or convalescent COVID-19. The CDR3 DNA sequence: TGTGCCAGCAGCCAAGATAGAGGAGCGGGGGGTTTTTACAATGAGCAGTTCTTC. It yields the protein CASSQDRGAGGFYNEQFF.